This T cell receptor (beta chain) was recovered during a study of cytomegalovirus exposure and HLA in healthy donors. Whole-study findings and limits: Per published reports, the classifier diagnosed cytomegalovirus status with high specificity and sensitivity.

Unmatched junction bases numbered 11, after V lost 1 base and J lost 5 bases. This CDR3 spans 17 amino acids. Germline V gene sequence: CDR1 LNHDA, CDR2 SQIVND (reference sequence). On this clone: Its target is unknown.

60 Vbeta and 13 Jbeta primers were used in PCR. Under the authors' procedure: Among the unique TCR beta chains that a later analysis counted, around 82 million in all, about 11 million were shared. Profiling relied on immunoSEQ multiplex PCR, and the TCRdb table lists in-frame clones only, not all of them. Clone size and the V and J calls come from that table; the DNA yielded D and trimming. This table holds 250,000 to 350,000 clones, 86% found once. This rearrangement joins TRBV19 to TRBJ1-5; 7 bases map to TRBD1. Sequenced: PBMCs. The receptor's source is a man aged 40-49 years in good health and CMV-seropositive. CDR3 sequence reads: CASSIGPTGYNDQPQHF. In nucleotides, the CDR3 is TGTGCCAGTAGTATAGGGCCGACAGGGTATAATGATCAGCCCCAGCATTTT.